This T cell receptor beta chain came from a study of shared T cell receptors in the human thymus. Germline V lookup: CDR1 PRHDT, CDR2 FYEKMQ (reference sequence). There are 14 residues in the CDR3. V was cut by 7 bases and J by 2 bases, with 12 bases left in between. The repertoire was sequenced with immunoSEQ multiplex PCR; TCRdb's copy has only in-frame clones and lacks some. The sample records around 730,000 clones, 80% to 90% being singletons. The sample also formed part of further work on human thymus T cells. That source adds: Thymus was obtained from resections taken during corrective heart surgery.

This receptor was taken from a girl in the first two years of life with a congenital heart defect. The chain recombines TRBV13 with TRBJ2-1; a weak D match, TRBD1 (5 bases). The sample taken for sequencing was thymocytes. As DNA, the CDR3 is TGTGCCAGCAAAGGGGCACCCCCCTACAATGAGCAGTTCTTC. It specifies CASKGAPPYNEQFF.